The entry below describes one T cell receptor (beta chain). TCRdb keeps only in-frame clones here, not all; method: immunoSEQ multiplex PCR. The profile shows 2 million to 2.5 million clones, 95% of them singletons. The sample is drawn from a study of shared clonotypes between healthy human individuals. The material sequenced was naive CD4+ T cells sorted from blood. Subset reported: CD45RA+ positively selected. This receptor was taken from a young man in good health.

The CDR3 nucleotides are TGTGCCAGCAGCTCGGGGTTGAGTGGTGGGGCCGCCGGGGAGCTGTTTTTT. Encoded protein: CASSSGLSGGAAGELFF. The chain has TRBV7-9 and TRBJ2-2; D may be TRBD1 or TRBD2 (5 bases each). Trimming removed 4 bases at V and 6 bases at J, with 21 bases between. The CDR3 length is 17 residues. The germline V gene encodes CDR1 SEHNR and CDR2 FQNEAQ (reference sequence).